This T cell receptor beta chain was sequenced in a study of T cells in tuberculosis. Study-wide background: CD1B tetramers identified T cells specific for mycobacterial lipid GMM.

Latent tuberculosis screening used tuberculin skin test and IGRA at entry. Whole-study findings and limits: Using the GMM-specific repertoire gave around 88% accuracy versus about 64% with motifs. Active tuberculosis alpha repertoires lay closer to GMM-specific TCRs than controls'.

TCRdb's copy holds only in-frame clones and misses some; the assay was immunoSEQ multiplex PCR. The sample contains under 35,000 clones, 94% of which appear only once. V shed 2 bases and J shed 7 bases, with 8 bases lying between them. The CDR3 sequence is 13 residues long. CDR1 and CDR2 (germline): WNHNN, SYGVQD (reference sequence). On this clone: What it binds is not known.

The chain links TRBV10-1 to TRBJ2-2; weak D call: TRBD1 (6 bases). This TCR derives from a donor aged 10-30 years with latent tuberculosis or without tuberculosis infection. Material for sequencing was PBMCs. The CDR3 protein is CASSEGGGGELFF. Here the CDR3 DNA reads TGCGCCAGCAGTGAGGGGGGCGGCGGGGAGCTGTTTTTT.